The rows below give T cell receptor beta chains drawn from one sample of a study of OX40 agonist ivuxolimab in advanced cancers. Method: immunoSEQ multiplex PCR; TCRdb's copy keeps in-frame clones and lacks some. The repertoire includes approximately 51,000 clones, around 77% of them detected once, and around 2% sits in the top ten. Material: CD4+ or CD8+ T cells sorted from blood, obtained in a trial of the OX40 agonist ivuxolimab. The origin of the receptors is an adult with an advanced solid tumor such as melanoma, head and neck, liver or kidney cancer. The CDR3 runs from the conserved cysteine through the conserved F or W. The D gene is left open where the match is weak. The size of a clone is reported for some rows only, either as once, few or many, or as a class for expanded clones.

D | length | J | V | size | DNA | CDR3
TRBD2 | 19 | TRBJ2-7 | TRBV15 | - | TGTGCCACCAGCAGAGATTTGGGACTAGCGGGAGGGAGCTCCTACGAGCAGTACTTC | CATSRDLGLAGGSSYEQYF
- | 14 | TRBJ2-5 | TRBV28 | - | TGTGCCAGCAGCTTCTCGGCAGCCCAAGAGACCCAGTACTTC | CASSFSAAQETQYF
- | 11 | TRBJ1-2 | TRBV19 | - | TGTGCCACCTTAGGGTTCTATGGCTACACCTTC | CATLGFYGYTF
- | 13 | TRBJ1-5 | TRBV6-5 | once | TGTGCCAGCAGTTACTCGGTCGGTCAGCCCCAGCATTTT | CASSYSVGQPQHF
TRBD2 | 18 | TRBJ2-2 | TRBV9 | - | TGTGCCAGCAGCGTAGCTTGGTCTAGCGGGAGAGGAACCGGGGAGCTGTTTTTT | CASSVAWSSGRGTGELFF
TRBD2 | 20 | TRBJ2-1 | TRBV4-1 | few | TGCGCCAGCAGCCAACCTGGGGGACTAGCGGGAGAGGGCTCCTACAATGAGCAGTTCTTC | CASSQPGGLAGEGSYNEQFF
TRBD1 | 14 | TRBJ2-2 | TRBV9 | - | TGTGCCAGCAGGGGGACAGGGGGCCCCGGGGAGCTGTTTTTT | CASRGTGGPGELFF
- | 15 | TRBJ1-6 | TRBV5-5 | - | TGTGCCAGCAGCTCTTCAGTGACTTATAATTCACCCCTCCACTTT | CASSSSVTYNSPLHF
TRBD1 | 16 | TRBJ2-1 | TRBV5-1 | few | TGCGCCAGCAAGAACCCGGGACAGGGATCGAACAATGAGCAGTTCTTC | CASKNPGQGSNNEQFF
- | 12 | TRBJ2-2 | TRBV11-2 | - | TGTGCCAGCAGCCTCCGCTATGGGGAGCTGTTTTTT | CASSLRYGELFF
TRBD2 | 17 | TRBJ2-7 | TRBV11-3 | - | TGTGCCAGCAGCTTAGGCCGAGGGGAGGGAGAACCCTACGAGCAGTACTTC | CASSLGRGEGEPYEQYF
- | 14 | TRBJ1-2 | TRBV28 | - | TGTGCCAGCAGATCGGCAGATTTGATACTAGGCTACACCTTC | CASRSADLILGYTF
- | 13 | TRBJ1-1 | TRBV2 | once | TGTGCCAGCAGAGCTACAGGGCGCACTGAAGCTTTCTTT | CASRATGRTEAFF
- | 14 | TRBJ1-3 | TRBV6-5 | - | TGTGCCAGCAGCCGAGGACATTTTGGAAACACCATATATTTT | CASSRGHFGNTIYF
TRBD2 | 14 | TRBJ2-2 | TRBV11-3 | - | TGTGCCAGCAGCGAAGGACTAGTGGACGGGGAGCTGTTTTTT | CASSEGLVDGELFF
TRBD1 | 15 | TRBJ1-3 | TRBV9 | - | TGTGCCAGCAGCGTCAGTCAGGGGGCTGGAAACACCATATATTTT | CASSVSQGAGNTIYF
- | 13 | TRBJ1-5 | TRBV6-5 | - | TGTGCCAGCGGAACAAATAGCAATCAGCCCCAGCATTTT | CASGTNSNQPQHF
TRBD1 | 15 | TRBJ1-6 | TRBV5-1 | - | TGCGCCAGCAGCTTGTCGGGACAGTTAAGTTCACCCCTCCACTTT | CASSLSGQLSSPLHF
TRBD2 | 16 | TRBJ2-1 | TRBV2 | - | TGTGCCAGCAGCCCACTAGCGGGAGAAATGGGCAATGAGCAGTTCTTC | CASSPLAGEMGNEQFF
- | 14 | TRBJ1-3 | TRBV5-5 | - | TGTGCCAGCAGCCAAACAACTTTGGAAAACACCATATATTTT | CASSQTTLENTIYF
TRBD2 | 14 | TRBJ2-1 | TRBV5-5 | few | TGTGCCAGCAGCCCGGGGGGGCTAAACAATGAGCAGTTCTTC | CASSPGGLNNEQFF
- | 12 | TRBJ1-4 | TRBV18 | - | TGTGCCAGCTCCCCTCTCGGGGAAAAACTGTTTTTT | CASSPLGEKLFF
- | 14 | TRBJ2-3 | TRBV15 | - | TGTGCCACCAGCAGACTCACCCTTGGGGATACGCAGTATTTT | CATSRLTLGDTQYF
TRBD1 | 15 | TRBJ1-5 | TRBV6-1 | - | TGTGCCAGCAGTGACCAGGGGGAGAGCAATCAGCCCCAGCATTTT | CASSDQGESNQPQHF
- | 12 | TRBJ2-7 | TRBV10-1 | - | TGCGCCAGGAGGGAGGTTCCCTACGAGCAGTACTTC | CARREVPYEQYF
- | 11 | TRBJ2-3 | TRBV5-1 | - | TGCGCCAGCAGCTTTGGAGATACGCAGTATTTT | CASSFGDTQYF
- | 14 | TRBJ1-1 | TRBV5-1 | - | TGCGCCAGCAGCTTGGACCCCTCGGGTACTGAAGCTTTCTTT | CASSLDPSGTEAFF
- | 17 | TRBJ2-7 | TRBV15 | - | TGTGCCACCAGCAGAGTCTTTGGGACGCGGGGTTCCTACGAGCAGTACTTC | CATSRVFGTRGSYEQYF
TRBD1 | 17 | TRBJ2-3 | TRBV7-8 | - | TGTGCCAGCAGCTTAGCGGAAAGGACAGGGGGCACAGATACGCAGTATTTT | CASSLAERTGGTDTQYF
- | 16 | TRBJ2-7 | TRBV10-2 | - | TGCGCCAGCAGTGAGTCGATTGGTCTAAAGGCCTACGAGCAGTACTTC | CASSESIGLKAYEQYF
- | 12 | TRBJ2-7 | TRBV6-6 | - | TGTGCCAGCAGTTACTCGTCGGCGCAGCAGTACTTC | CASSYSSAQQYF